Below are 23 T cell receptor beta chains sequenced from a single sample in a study of T cells in Graves' hyperthyroidism and ophthalmopathy. Amplification of TCR beta CDR3 regions used RNA as the template. With the HTBI primer set, the TCR CDR3 went through a first round of RT-PCR. TCRdb independently ran MiXCR on the multiplex PCR reads; one entry per CDR3 protein. Of 200,000 to 300,000 distinct CDR3 sequences in the sample, approximately 23% are singletons; the top ten hold roughly 40%. Sample: blood. The source is a woman aged 40-49 years with Graves' ophthalmopathy.

This clonotype was counted ten times or more. This sequence joins TRBV7-2 and TRBJ2-5; D possibly corresponds to TRBD2 (6 bases). Trimming took off 0 bases at V and 10 bases at J, with 9 bases between the two ends. CDR3 size: 12 residues. The germline gives CDR1 SGHTA, CDR2 FQGNSA. For the CDR3, the DNA is TGTGCCAGCAGCTTAGCGGGCGGGGTCCAGTACTTC. This codes for CASSLAGGVQYF.

This clonotype was seen at least ten times. V and J are TRBV20-1 and TRBJ1-2, with D unresolved. This CDR3 spans 13 amino acids. The V end lost 0 bases, the J end lost 8 bases, and 13 bases lay between the germline ends. The V gene's germline CDR1 is DFQATT and CDR2 SNEGSKA (reference sequence). This CDR3 is CSARDTRAVGYTF. The CDR3 DNA reads TGCAGTGCTAGAGATACAAGGGCCGTCGGCTACACCTTC.

This clonotype has a handful of counts. The gene calls are TRBV10-3 and TRBJ2-7; TRBD2 is a possible D gene (7 bases). The germline V gene encodes CDR1 ENHRY and CDR2 SYGVKD. The CDR3 runs to 15 residues. The V gene lost 6 bases and the J gene lost 2 bases, with 17 bases spanning the gap. CDR3 sequence reads: CAISSVGGVPYEQYF. DNA of the CDR3: TGTGCCATCAGCTCAGTAGGGGGGGTCCCCTACGAGCAGTACTTC.

This clonotype showed up many times. This chain links TRBV6-1 with TRBJ2-5; D not resolved. Deletions cut 6 bases from V and 3 bases from J, with 8 bases between. Looked up from germline, CDR1 is MNHNS and CDR2 is SASEGT. CDR3 size: 12 residues. DNA for the CDR3: TGTGCCAGCAGGAGAGGAGAAGAGACCCAGTACTTC. Its translation: CASRRGEETQYF.

The gene calls are TRBV5-1 and TRBJ2-7; 8 bases map to TRBD1. J gave up 2 bases and V 0 bases, and 10 bases lay outside the gene matches. The CDR3 loop spans 17 amino acids. Germline CDR1 is SGHRS and CDR2 is YFSETQ. Here the CDR3 DNA reads TGCGCCAGCAGCTTGGCCCTAATGACAGGGGTACCCTACGAGCAGTACTTC. It translates to CASSLALMTGVPYEQYF.

This chain joins TRBV7-9 and TRBJ2-7; 8 bases are shared with TRBD2. V trimming: 4 bases; J trimming: 5 bases; junction bases outside the gene matches: 4. Germline values: CDR1 SEHNR, CDR2 FQNEAQ (reference sequence). This CDR3 is built from 13 residues. The chain's CDR3 is CASSSGGINEQYF. The CDR3 DNA follows: TGTGCCAGCAGCTCGGGGGGGATTAACGAGCAGTACTTC. Full variable domain (outside the CDR3, taken from reference TRBV7-9 and TRBJ2-7): DTGVSQNPRHKITKRGQNVTFRCDPISEHNRLYWYRQTLGQGPEFLTYFQNEAQLEKSRLLSDRFSAERPKGSFSTLEIQRTEQGDSAMYLCASSSGGINEQYFGPGTRLTVT.

The V gene is TRBV6-2 or TRBV6-3, the J gene TRBJ2-7; 8 bases are shared with TRBD2. The CDR3 is 12 amino acids. V trimming: 6 bases; J trimming: 7 bases; junction bases outside the gene matches: 5. The V gene's germline CDR1 is MNHEY and CDR2 SVGEGT. In DNA, the CDR3 is TGTGCCAGCAGCCAGACTAGCGTAGAGCAGTACTTC. Translation gives CASSQTSVEQYF.

This clonotype was picked up many times. The chain is built from TRBV6-5 and TRBJ1-2; D may be TRBD1 (5 bases). CDR1 and CDR2 (germline): MNHEY, SVGAGI. The CDR3 consists of 12 residues. Trimming shortened V by 8 bases and J by 7 bases, and 14 bases separated the two germline ends. The CDR3 DNA sequence: TGTGCCAGCTCGGGACCGGCAGTTGGCTACACCTTC. Translation gives CASSGPAVGYTF.

This clonotype was seen a few times. This sequence joins TRBV28 and TRBJ2-7; 9 bases line up with TRBD1. Germline CDR1 reads MDHEN; CDR2 reads SYDVKM. The CDR3 contains 12 residues. After removal of 8 bases from V and 6 bases from J, the junction contained 5 bases not matched to a gene. CDR3 sequence (DNA): TGTGCCAGCCGGGACAGGGATGTCGAGCAGTACTTC. It yields the protein CASRDRDVEQYF.

Ten or more counts support this clonotype. V is TRBV12-3 or TRBV12-4 and J is TRBJ2-7; D ambiguous. The CDR3 sequence is 11 residues long. V dropped 3 bases and J dropped 6 bases, with 6 bases sitting between them. The CDR3 protein is CASSFTPEQYF. DNA for the CDR3: TGTGCCAGCAGTTTTACACCCGAGCAGTACTTC.

The genes are TRBV20-1 and TRBJ1-1; the match to TRBD1 covers 7 bases. J gave up 5 bases and V 5 bases, and 11 bases lay outside the gene matches. The CDR3 length is 14 residues. CDR1 and CDR2 from the germline V gene are DFQATT and SNEGSKA (reference sequence). CDR3 coding DNA: TGCAGTGCTGGTTCGGACAGGAAGGGGACTGAAGCTTTCTTT. It translates to CSAGSDRKGTEAFF.

In the case of this clonotype: The junction departs from germline at one end; a sequencing error may be responsible. J is TRBJ1-2 and V is TRBV6-5; D may be TRBD1 (5 bases). The CDR3 contains 15 residues. Germline V gene lookup returns CDR1 MNHEY and CDR2 SVGAGI. The CDR3 DNA reads TGTGCCAGCAGTTACGGGGTAGGGGCTAACTATGGCTACAGCTTC. Translated, it gives CASSYGVGANYGYSF.

At least ten counts were recorded for this clonotype. The chain has TRBV2 and TRBJ1-5; D gene unclear. V was pared by 1 base and J by 2 bases, with 6 bases between. Germline V CDR1 and CDR2: SNHLY, FYNNEI. The CDR3 contains 14 residues. The CDR3: CASSEVSRNQPQHF. The CDR3 DNA sequence: TGTGCCAGCAGTGAAGTCAGTCGCAATCAGCCCCAGCATTTT.

This clonotype has at least ten counts. The rearrangement links TRBV28 to TRBJ2-7; the D gene could be TRBD1 or TRBD2 (5 bases each). The CDR3 is made up of 15 amino acids. Germline V gene lookup returns CDR1 MDHEN and CDR2 SYDVKM. Trimming left V 7 bases short and J 6 bases short, with 22 bases between. The CDR3 loop is CASTSGTGRAPEQYF. The CDR3 bases are TGTGCCAGCACCTCCGGGACGGGCAGGGCCCCCGAGCAGTACTTC.

CDR3 nucleotides: TGTGCCAGCTCCCGCGGACTAGCAGCGAACACCGGGGAGCTGTTTTTT. Protein sequence: CASSRGLAANTGELFF. The chain employs TRBV18 and TRBJ2-2, with 8 positions matching TRBD2. The germline CDR1 and CDR2 sequences are KGHSH and LQKENI. V shed 6 bases and J 0 bases; nucleotides not matched to a gene: 6. The CDR3 consists of 16 residues. Together with reference TRBV18 and TRBJ2-2, the CDR3 gives the full variable domain: NAGVMQNPRHLVRRRGQEARLRCSPMKGHSHVYWYRQLPEEGLKFMVYLQKENIIDESGMPKERFSAEFPKEGPSILRIQQVVRGDSAAYFCASSRGLAANTGELFFGEGSRLTVL.

There are many counts of this clonotype. V gene TRBV29-1 combines with J gene TRBJ2-7, with D tentatively TRBD1 or TRBD2 (6 bases each). Trimming stripped 0 bases from V and 0 bases from J, with 12 bases between. CDR1 is SQVTM and CDR2 is ANQGSEA in the germline V gene. The CDR3 totals 15 residues. The CDR3 spells CSVEDGGTPSYEQYF. The CDR3 bases are TGCAGCGTTGAAGATGGGGGGACACCCTCCTACGAGCAGTACTTC.

This clonotype has at least ten counts. The chain has TRBV25-1 and TRBJ2-2, with TRBD1 matching over 9 bases. Looked up from germline, CDR1 is MGHDK and CDR2 is SYGVNS. With V trimmed by 7 bases and J by 6 bases, 15 bases remained unmatched. This CDR3 contains 17 residues. CDR3 coding DNA: TGTGCCAGCATCCCGAACCCGGGACAGGGCTTCGCCGGGGAGCTGTTTTTT. Its translation is CASIPNPGQGFAGELFF.

At least ten counts were recorded for this clonotype. The V and J genes are TRBV30 and TRBJ1-5, with D perhaps matching TRBD1 (5 bases). V lost 0 bases, J lost 7 bases, and 10 bases lay in between. Germline CDR1 reads GTSNPN; CDR2 reads SVGIG (reference sequence). The length of the CDR3 is 13 residues. The CDR3 DNA reads TGTGCCTGGAGTGTTCTCCAGGGACAGCCCCAGCATTTT. This translates into CAWSVLQGQPQHF.

The genes are TRBV6-2 or TRBV6-3 and TRBJ1-1, with TRBD1 as a possible D gene (6 bases). Germline V gives CDR1 MNHEY, CDR2 SVGEGT. Between the trimmed V and J ends, which lost 4 bases and 6 bases, there was a span of 18 bases. CDR3 length: 15 amino acids. CDR3 amino acids: CASSSTGPGVAEAFF. As DNA, the CDR3 is TGTGCCAGCAGTTCCACAGGGCCGGGAGTGGCTGAAGCTTTCTTT.

As regards this clonotype: A junction end diverges from the germline sequence, so it may reflect a read error. The rearrangement uses TRBV28 and TRBJ1-2; weak D call: TRBD1 (5 bases). In germline, CDR1 is MDHEN, CDR2 SYDVKM. This CDR3 region has 14 residues. CDR3 nucleotide sequence: TGTGCCAGCAGGACAGTGCCCACTAACTATGGCTACATCTTC. It is translated as CASRTVPTNYGYIF.

This clonotype was detected a few times. V is TRBV4-2 and J is TRBJ2-7, with TRBD2 identical over 9 bases. The V gene's germline CDR1 is LGHNA and CDR2 YNFKEQ. This CDR3 spans 16 amino acids. With 0 bases clipped from V and 0 bases from J, the junction kept 3 bases outside the gene matches. The CDR3 DNA sequence: TGTGCCAGCAGCCAAGACCTAGCGGGGAGCTCCTACGAGCAGTACTTC. This encodes CASSQDLAGSSYEQYF.

This clonotype was recorded at least ten times. V is TRBV7-2 and J is TRBJ2-7, with a tentative D call TRBD2 (6 bases). Germline V gene lookup returns CDR1 SGHTA and CDR2 FQGNSA. V lost 5 bases and J 2 bases, leaving 13 bases between the germline ends. CDR3 length: 14 amino acids. In DNA form, the CDR3 reads TGTGCCAGCAGCCCCGACCGGACTACCTACGAGCAGTACTTC. Protein product: CASSPDRTTYEQYF.

This clonotype was observed at least ten times. This chain connects TRBV6-1 to TRBJ1-5; no clear D. From germline, CDR1 is MNHNS and CDR2 SASEGT. The CDR3 loop spans 17 amino acids. Trimming left V 0 bases short and J 0 bases short, with 12 bases between. For the CDR3, the DNA is TGTGCCAGCAGTGAAGCCTATACTGTTTTTAGCAATCAGCCCCAGCATTTT. It codes for CASSEAYTVFSNQPQHF.